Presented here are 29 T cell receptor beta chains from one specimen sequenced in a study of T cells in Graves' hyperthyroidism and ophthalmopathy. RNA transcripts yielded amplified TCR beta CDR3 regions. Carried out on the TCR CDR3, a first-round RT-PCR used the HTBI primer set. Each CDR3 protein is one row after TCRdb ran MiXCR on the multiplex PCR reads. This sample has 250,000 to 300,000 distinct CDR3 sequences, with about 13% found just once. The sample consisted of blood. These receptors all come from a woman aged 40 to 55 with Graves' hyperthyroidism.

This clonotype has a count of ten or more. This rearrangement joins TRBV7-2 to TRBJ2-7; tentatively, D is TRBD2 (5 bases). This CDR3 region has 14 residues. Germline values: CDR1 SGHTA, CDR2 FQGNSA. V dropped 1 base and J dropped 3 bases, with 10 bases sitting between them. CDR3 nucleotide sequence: TGTGCCAGCAGCTTAGAATTAGCGCGCTACGAGCAGTACTTC. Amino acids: CASSLELARYEQYF.

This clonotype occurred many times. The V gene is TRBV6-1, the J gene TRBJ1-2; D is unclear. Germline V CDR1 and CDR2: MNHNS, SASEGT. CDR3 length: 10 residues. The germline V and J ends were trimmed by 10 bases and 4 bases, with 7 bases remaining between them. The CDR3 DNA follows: TGTGCCACTTCGGTCTATGGCTACACCTTC. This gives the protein CATSVYGYTF.

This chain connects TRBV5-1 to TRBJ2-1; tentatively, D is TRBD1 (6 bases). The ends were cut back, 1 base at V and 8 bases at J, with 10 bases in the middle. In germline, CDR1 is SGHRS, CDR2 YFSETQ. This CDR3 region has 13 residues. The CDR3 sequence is CASSLPRGDEQFF. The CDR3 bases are TGCGCCAGCAGCTTGCCCAGGGGAGATGAGCAGTTCTTC.

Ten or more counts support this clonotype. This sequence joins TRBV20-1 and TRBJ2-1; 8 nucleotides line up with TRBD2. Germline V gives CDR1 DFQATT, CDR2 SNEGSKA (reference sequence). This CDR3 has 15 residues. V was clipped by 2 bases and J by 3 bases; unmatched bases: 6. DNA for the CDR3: TGCAGTGCTAGATTTGGCGGGAGGTTCTACAATGAGCAGTTCTTC. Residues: CSARFGGRFYNEQFF.

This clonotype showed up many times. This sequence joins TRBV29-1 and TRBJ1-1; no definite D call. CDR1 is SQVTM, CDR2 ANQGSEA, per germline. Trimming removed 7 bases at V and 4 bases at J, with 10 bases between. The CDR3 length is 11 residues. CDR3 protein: CSAERVTEAFF. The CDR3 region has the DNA TGCAGCGCCGAACGGGTCACTGAAGCTTTCTTT.

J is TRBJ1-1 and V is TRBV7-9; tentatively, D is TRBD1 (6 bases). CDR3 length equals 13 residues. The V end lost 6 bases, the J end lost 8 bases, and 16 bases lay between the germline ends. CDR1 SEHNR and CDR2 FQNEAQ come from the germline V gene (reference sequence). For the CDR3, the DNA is TGTGCCAGCAGTCTAACTTACGGGACAGAAGCTTTCTTT. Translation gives CASSLTYGTEAFF.

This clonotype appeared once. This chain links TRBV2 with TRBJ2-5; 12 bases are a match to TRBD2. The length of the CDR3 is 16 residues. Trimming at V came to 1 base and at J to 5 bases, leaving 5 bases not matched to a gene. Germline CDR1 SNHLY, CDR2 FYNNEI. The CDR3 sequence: CASSEETSGSGETQYF. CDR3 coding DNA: TGTGCCAGCAGTGAAGAGACTAGCGGGAGTGGCGAGACCCAGTACTTC.

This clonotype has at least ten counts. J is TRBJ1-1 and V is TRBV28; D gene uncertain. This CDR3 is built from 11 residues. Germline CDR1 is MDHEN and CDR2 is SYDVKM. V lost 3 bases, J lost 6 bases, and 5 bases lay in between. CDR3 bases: TGTGCCAGCAGTTTTTACTCTGAAGCTTTCTTT. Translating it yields CASSFYSEAFF. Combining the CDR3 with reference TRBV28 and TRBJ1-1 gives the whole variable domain DVKVTQSSRYLVKRTGEKVFLECVQDMDHENMFWYRQDPGLGLRLIYFSYDVKMKEKGDIPEGYSVSREKKERFSLILESASTNQTSMYLCASSFYSEAFFGQGTRLTVV.

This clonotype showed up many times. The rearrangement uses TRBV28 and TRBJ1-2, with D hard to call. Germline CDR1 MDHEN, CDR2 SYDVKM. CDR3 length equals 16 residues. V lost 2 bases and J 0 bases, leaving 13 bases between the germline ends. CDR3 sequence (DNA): TGTGCCAGCAGTTTAGTGGCCGCGGTACCTAACTATGGCTACACCTTC. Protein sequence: CASSLVAAVPNYGYTF.

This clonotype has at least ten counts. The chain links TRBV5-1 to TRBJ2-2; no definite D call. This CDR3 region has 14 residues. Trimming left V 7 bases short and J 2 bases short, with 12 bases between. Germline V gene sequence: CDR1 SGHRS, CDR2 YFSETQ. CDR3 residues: CASSSIQNTGELFF. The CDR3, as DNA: TGCGCCAGCTCTAGTATCCAAAACACCGGGGAGCTGTTTTTT.

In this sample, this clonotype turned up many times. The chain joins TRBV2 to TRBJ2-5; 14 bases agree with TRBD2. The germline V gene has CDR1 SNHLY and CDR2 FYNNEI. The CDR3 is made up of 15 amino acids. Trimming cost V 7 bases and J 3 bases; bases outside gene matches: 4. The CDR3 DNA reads TGTGCCAGCATTCGGGGACTAGCGGGAGAAGAGACCCAGTACTTC. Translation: CASIRGLAGEETQYF.

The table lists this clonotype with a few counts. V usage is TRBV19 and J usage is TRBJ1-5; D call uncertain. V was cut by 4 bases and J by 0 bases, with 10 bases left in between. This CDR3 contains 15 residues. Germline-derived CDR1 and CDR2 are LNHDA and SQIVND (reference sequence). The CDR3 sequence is CASSKSSPSNQPQHF. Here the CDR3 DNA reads TGTGCCAGTAGTAAAAGTAGCCCTAGCAATCAGCCCCAGCATTTT.

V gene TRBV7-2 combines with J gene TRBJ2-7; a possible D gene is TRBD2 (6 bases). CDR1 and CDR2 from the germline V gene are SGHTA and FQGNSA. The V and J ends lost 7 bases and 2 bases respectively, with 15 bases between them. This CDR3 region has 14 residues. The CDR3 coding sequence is TGTGCCAGCACCCGCCGGGACTCACCCTACGAGCAGTACTTC. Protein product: CASTRRDSPYEQYF.

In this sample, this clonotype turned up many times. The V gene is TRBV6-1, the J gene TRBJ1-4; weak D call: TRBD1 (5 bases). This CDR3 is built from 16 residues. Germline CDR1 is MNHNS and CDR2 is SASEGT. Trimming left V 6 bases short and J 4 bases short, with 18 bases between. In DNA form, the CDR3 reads TGTGCCAGCAGGGGGGGGGATGTGAGTTATAATGAAAAACTGTTTTTT. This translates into CASRGGDVSYNEKLFF.

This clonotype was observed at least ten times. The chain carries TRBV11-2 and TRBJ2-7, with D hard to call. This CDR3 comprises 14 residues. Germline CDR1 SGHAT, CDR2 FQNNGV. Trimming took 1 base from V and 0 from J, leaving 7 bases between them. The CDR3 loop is CASSLVSSSYEQYF. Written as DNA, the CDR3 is TGTGCCAGCAGCTTAGTATCGAGCTCCTACGAGCAGTACTTC.

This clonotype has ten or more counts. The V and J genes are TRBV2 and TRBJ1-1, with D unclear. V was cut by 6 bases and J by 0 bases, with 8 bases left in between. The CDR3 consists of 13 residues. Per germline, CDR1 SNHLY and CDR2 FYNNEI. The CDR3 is CASSVQVNTEAFF. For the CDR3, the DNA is TGTGCCAGCAGCGTTCAGGTGAACACTGAAGCTTTCTTT.

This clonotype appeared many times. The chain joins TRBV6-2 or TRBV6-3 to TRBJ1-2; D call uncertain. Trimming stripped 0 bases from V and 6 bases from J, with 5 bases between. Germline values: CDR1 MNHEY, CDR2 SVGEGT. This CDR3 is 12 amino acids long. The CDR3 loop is CASSYSGDGYTF. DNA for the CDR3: TGTGCCAGCAGTTACTCGGGAGATGGCTACACCTTC.

CDR3 in DNA: TGTGCCAGCAGCTTGCTGGCGGGCACCGGGGAGCTGTTTTTT. It specifies CASSLLAGTGELFF. This chain uses TRBV5-5 with TRBJ2-2, with D perhaps TRBD2 (5 bases). The length of the CDR3 is 14 residues. CDR1 is SGHKS, CDR2 YYEKEE, per germline (reference sequence). V shed 1 base and J shed 4 bases, with 8 bases lying between them.

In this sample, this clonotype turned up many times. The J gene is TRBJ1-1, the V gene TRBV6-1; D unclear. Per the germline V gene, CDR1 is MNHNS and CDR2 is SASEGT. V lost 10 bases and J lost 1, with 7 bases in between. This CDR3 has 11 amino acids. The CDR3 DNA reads TGTGCCACCGAGACGAACACTGAAGCTTTCTTT. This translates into CATETNTEAFF.

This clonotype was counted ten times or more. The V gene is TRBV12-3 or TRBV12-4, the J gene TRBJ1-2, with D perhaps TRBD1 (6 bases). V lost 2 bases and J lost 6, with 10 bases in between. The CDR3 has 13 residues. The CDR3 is CASSLQGSDGYTF. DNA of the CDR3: TGTGCCAGCAGTTTACAGGGGAGTGATGGCTACACCTTC.

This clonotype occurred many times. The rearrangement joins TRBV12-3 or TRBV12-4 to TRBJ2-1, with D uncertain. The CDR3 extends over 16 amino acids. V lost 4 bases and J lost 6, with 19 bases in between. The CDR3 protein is CASSSTGPLGFNEQFF. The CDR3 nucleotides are TGTGCCAGCAGTTCGACCGGCCCCCTGGGTTTCAATGAGCAGTTCTTC.

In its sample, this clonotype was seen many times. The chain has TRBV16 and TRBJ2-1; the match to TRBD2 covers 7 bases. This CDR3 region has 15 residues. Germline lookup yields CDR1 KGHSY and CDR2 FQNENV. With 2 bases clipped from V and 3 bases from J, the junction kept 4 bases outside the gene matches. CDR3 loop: CASSQRLADYNEQFF. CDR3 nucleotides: TGTGCCAGCAGCCAACGGCTAGCGGACTACAATGAGCAGTTCTTC.

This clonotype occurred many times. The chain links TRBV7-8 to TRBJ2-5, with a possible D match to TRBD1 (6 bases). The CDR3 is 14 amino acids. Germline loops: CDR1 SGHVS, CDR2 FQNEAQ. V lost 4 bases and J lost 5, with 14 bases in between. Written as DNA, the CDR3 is TGTGCCAGCAGCTCCAGACAGGCAGGGGAGACCCAGTACTTC. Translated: CASSSRQAGETQYF.

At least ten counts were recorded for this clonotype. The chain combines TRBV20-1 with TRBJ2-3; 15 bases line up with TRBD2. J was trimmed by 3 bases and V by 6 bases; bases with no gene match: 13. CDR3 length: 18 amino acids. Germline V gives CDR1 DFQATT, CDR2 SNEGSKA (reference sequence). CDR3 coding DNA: TGCAGTGCCTCTAGGACTAGCGGGAGGGCCTCTCTTACAGATACGCAGTATTTT. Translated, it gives CSASRTSGRASLTDTQYF.

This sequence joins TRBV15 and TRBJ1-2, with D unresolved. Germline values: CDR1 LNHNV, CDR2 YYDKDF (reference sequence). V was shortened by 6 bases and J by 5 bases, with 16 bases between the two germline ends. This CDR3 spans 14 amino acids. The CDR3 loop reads CATRKVVSEYGYTF. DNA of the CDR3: TGTGCCACCAGGAAAGTGGTGTCCGAGTATGGCTACACCTTC.

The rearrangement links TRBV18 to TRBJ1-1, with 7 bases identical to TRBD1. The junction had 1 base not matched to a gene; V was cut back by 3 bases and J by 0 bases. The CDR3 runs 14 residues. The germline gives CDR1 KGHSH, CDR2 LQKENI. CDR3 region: CASSPGQMNTEAFF. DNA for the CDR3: TGTGCCAGCTCACCGGGACAGATGAACACTGAAGCTTTCTTT.

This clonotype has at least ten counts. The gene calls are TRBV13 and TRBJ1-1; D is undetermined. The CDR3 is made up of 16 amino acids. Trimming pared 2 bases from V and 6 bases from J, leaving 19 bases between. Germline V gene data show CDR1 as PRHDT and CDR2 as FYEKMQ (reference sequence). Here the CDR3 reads CASSLFMRAPTAEAFF. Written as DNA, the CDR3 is TGTGCCAGCAGCTTATTTATGAGGGCGCCTACTGCTGAAGCTTTCTTT.

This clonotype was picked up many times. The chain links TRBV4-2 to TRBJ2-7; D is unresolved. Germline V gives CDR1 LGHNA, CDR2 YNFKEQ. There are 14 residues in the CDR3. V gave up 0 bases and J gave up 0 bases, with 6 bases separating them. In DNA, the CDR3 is TGTGCCAGCAGCCAAGATCCAAACTCCTACGAGCAGTACTTC. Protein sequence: CASSQDPNSYEQYF.

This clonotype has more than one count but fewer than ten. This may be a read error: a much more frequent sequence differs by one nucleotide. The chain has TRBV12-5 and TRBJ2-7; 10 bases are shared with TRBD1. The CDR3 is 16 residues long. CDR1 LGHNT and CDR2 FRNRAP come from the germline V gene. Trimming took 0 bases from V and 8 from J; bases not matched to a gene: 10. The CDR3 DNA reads TGTGCTAGTGGTTTGGTCCTGGGACAGGGGCCTTACAAGCAGTACTTC. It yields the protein CASGLVLGQGPYKQYF.